This TCR beta chain was sequenced during a study of T cell clonality in common variable immunodeficiency. TCRdb's table, derived via immunoSEQ multiplex PCR, lists solely in-frame clones and lacks some. The record shows more than 20,000 clones for this sample, with no singletons present. Study-level findings and limits: Common variable immunodeficiency TCR beta sequences reportedly had fewer deletions and N-nucleotide insertions. CVID subjects had higher TCRbeta clonality than healthy controls, most marked in about a third. Patient heterogeneity in the CVID cohort limited correlations between repertoire features and clinical complications.

CVID subjects were 15 female and 25 to 30 male, aged roughly 9 to 70. This clone was observed a handful of times. Its matching antigen is unknown. Specimen: peripheral blood mononuclear cells. This TCR was recovered from a human donor with common variable immunodeficiency.

This CDR3 reads CAWSVGRGQGYTF. The covered CDR3 bases are TGTGCCTGGAGTGTAGGGAGGGGGCAAGGC. This chain uses TRBV30 with TRBJ1-2, with TRBD1 matching over 7 bases. Read sequence stops 3 residues before the CDR3 end, and the germline J gene provides the missing end. Germline CDR1 is GTSNPN and CDR2 is SVGIG (reference sequence). CDR3 size: 13 residues. Full variable domain (outside the CDR3, taken from reference TRBV30 and TRBJ1-2): SQTIHQWPATLVQPVGSPLSLECTVEGTSNPNLYWYRQAAGRGLQLLFYSVGIGQISSEVPQNLSASRPQDRQFILSSKKLLLSDSGFYLCAWSVGRGQGYTFGSGTRLTVV.